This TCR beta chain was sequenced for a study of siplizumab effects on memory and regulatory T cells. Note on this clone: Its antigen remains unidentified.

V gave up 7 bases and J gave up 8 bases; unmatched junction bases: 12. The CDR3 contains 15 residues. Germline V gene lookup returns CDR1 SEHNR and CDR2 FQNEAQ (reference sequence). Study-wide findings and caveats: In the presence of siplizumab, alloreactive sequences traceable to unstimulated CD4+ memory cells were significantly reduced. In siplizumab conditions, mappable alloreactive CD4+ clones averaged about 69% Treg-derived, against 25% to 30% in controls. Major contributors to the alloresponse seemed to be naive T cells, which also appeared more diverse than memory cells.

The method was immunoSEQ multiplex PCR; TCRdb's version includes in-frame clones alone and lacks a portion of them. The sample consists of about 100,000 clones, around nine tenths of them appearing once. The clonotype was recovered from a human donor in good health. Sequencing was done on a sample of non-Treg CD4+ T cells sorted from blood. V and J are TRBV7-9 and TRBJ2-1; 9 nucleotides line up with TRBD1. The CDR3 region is CASTSIGQGLDEQFF. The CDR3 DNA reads TGTGCCAGCACTTCAATCGGACAGGGGCTCGATGAGCAGTTCTTC.